The 23 T cell receptor beta chains in this list originate from one sample, sequenced in a study of radiotherapy plus CTLA-4 blockade in lung cancer. Profiling relied on immunoSEQ multiplex PCR, and the TCRdb table lists in-frame clones only, not all of them. This table has around 99,000 clones, about 86% appearing once. Sequencing was performed on peripheral blood, taken from a patient treated with radiotherapy plus ipilimumab. These receptors were obtained from a human donor with non-small cell lung cancer that progressed on radiotherapy plus ipilimumab.

V is TRBV5-1 and J is TRBJ2-7, with 8 positions matching TRBD1. This CDR3 has 17 amino acids. With 3 bases clipped from V and 1 base from J, the junction kept 12 bases outside the gene matches. Germline CDR1 is SGHRS and CDR2 is YFSETQ. CDR3: CASSSGQGAKGSYEQYF. In DNA form, the CDR3 reads TGCGCCAGCAGCTCCGGCCAGGGGGCAAAAGGATCCTACGAGCAGTACTTC.

This clone is judged medium-sized. The J gene is TRBJ1-1, the V gene TRBV7-9; the D is unclear. The germline gives CDR1 SEHNR, CDR2 FQNEAQ (reference sequence). Trimming took 4 bases from V and 1 from J, leaving 16 bases between them. The CDR3 consists of 16 residues. DNA for the CDR3: TGTGCCAGCAGCTCCCTAGGAACCCTACAGAACACTGAAGCTTTCTTT. Translated: CASSSLGTLQNTEAFF.

This chain uses TRBV5-1 with TRBJ1-1; D is ambiguous. The CDR3 consists of 15 residues. Germline CDR1 reads SGHRS; CDR2 reads YFSETQ. Trimming stripped 3 bases from V and 4 bases from J, with 16 bases between. This CDR3 reads CASSWTETLATEAFF. CDR3 DNA sequence: TGCGCCAGCAGCTGGACTGAGACTCTAGCCACTGAAGCTTTCTTT.

The CDR3 here is CASSQDGQSSYNEQFF. In DNA form, the CDR3 reads TGTGCCAGCAGCCAAGATGGCCAGAGCTCCTACAATGAGCAGTTCTTC. This sequence joins TRBV4-2 and TRBJ2-1, with D hard to call. The CDR3 sequence is 16 residues long. The germline V gene has CDR1 LGHNA and CDR2 YNFKEQ. V lost 0 bases and J 0 bases, leaving 9 bases between the germline ends.

This chain joins TRBV5-1 and TRBJ1-2; D is possibly TRBD1 (5 bases). The CDR3 covers 13 residues. Germline V gives CDR1 SGHRS, CDR2 YFSETQ. V gave up 6 bases and J gave up 4 bases, with 13 bases separating them. DNA of the CDR3: TGCGCCAGCAATACAGGAGGAAGCTATGGCTACACCTTC. It specifies CASNTGGSYGYTF.

The V gene is TRBV27, the J gene TRBJ2-7; 7 nucleotides agree with TRBD2. J gave up 0 bases and V 8 bases, and 10 bases lay outside the gene matches. This CDR3 is built from 15 residues. CDR1 and CDR2 (germline): MNHEY, SMNVEV (reference sequence). The CDR3 loop is CASARGDYSSYEQYF. The CDR3 nucleotides read TGTGCCAGCGCCCGAGGGGACTACAGCTCCTACGAGCAGTACTTC.

This clone is medium-sized in the sample. The J gene is TRBJ2-2, the V gene TRBV18, with TRBD1 as a possible D gene (6 bases). Trimming left V 2 bases short and J 5 bases short, with 12 bases between. The germline V gene has CDR1 KGHSH and CDR2 LQKENI. This CDR3 is 15 amino acids long. The CDR3 sequence is CASSPNGQSTGELFF. DNA of the CDR3: TGTGCCAGCTCACCAAATGGACAGTCAACCGGGGAGCTGTTTTTT. The full variable domain, with the rest looked up from reference TRBV18 and TRBJ2-2, is NAGVMQNPRHLVRRRGQEARLRCSPMKGHSHVYWYRQLPEEGLKFMVYLQKENIIDESGMPKERFSAEFPKEGPSILRIQQVVRGDSAAYFCASSPNGQSTGELFFGEGSRLTVL.

The rearrangement joins TRBV5-1 to TRBJ2-7; D unclear. Germline loops: CDR1 SGHRS, CDR2 YFSETQ. The CDR3 runs 12 residues. V dropped 0 bases and J dropped 6 bases, with 7 bases sitting between them. The CDR3 loop is CASSLGQSEQYF. CDR3 sequence (DNA): TGCGCCAGCAGCTTGGGGCAGTCCGAGCAGTACTTC.

The chain uses TRBV13 and TRBJ2-1; D is undetermined. This CDR3 has 14 residues. The V gene lost 2 bases and the J gene lost 0 bases, with 5 bases spanning the gap. CDR1 is PRHDT, CDR2 FYEKMQ, per germline (reference sequence). Here the CDR3 DNA reads TGTGCCAGCAGCTTAAGAAGCTCCTACAATGAGCAGTTCTTC. Protein: CASSLRSSYNEQFF.

The V call is TRBV30, the J call TRBJ2-5, with TRBD2 as a possible D gene (6 bases). Germline V gene data show CDR1 as GTSNPN and CDR2 as SVGIG (reference sequence). V lost 2 bases, J lost 1 base, and 11 bases lay in between. The CDR3 extends over 14 amino acids. The CDR3 here is CAWSPPGVQETQYF. CDR3 bases: TGTGCCTGGAGTCCACCGGGGGTCCAAGAGACCCAGTACTTC.

The V and J genes are TRBV19 and TRBJ1-5, with TRBD1 matching 8 bases. V trimming: 9 bases; J trimming: 6 bases; junction bases outside the gene matches: 16. This CDR3 has 16 amino acids. From germline, CDR1 is LNHDA and CDR2 SQIVND (reference sequence). The CDR3 DNA reads as TGTGCCAGCGCGAACGCCGGACAGGGTCGGGGTCAGCCCCAGCATTTT. Translation: CASANAGQGRGQPQHF.

The chain uses TRBV5-6 and TRBJ2-3, with 10 bases aligning to TRBD2. The germline V gene encodes CDR1 SGHDT and CDR2 YYEEEE. The CDR3 loop spans 16 amino acids. J lost 0 bases, V lost 4 bases, and 5 bases had no gene match. The CDR3 loop is CASSVRLAGSTDTQYF. The CDR3 bases are TGTGCCAGCAGCGTCAGACTAGCGGGTAGCACAGATACGCAGTATTTT.

The chain uses TRBV30 and TRBJ1-1; D is unresolved. CDR3 length: 10 residues. CDR1 and CDR2 from the germline V gene are GTSNPN and SVGIG (reference sequence). V shed 4 bases and J shed 4 bases, with 4 bases lying between them. The CDR3, as DNA: TGTGCCTGGAAAGCCACTGAAGCTTTCTTT. It specifies CAWKATEAFF.

The chain couples TRBV30 to TRBJ1-3, with D tentatively TRBD1 (6 bases). From germline, CDR1 is GTSNPN and CDR2 SVGIG (reference sequence). CDR3 size: 14 residues. V lost 8 bases, J lost 4 bases, and 18 bases lay in between. CDR3 region: CAESSGEGGNTIYF. CDR3 DNA: TGTGCCGAAAGCTCAGGGGAGGGCGGAAACACCATATATTTT.

CDR3 DNA sequence: TGTGCCATGGGGCTCGGGGACCCGAACACCGGGGAGCTGTTTTTT. Translating gives CAMGLGDPNTGELFF. The V call is TRBV10-3, the J call TRBJ2-2; D may be TRBD1 or TRBD2 (5 bases each). Germline assignment: CDR1 ENHRY and CDR2 SYGVKD. The CDR3 spans 15 residues. Deletions cut 9 bases from V and 0 bases from J, with 14 bases between.

In nucleotides, the CDR3 is TGTGCCAGCAGCTTTGCGGGAGGGGGCACCGGGGAGCTGTTTTTT. Protein sequence: CASSFAGGGTGELFF. V is TRBV5-6 and J is TRBJ2-2; TRBD2 agrees at 9 bases. Germline-derived CDR1 and CDR2 are SGHDT and YYEEEE. CDR3 length equals 15 residues. Trimming at V came to 2 bases and at J to 4 bases, leaving 3 bases not matched to a gene.

The sample holds one count of this clone. V gene TRBV18 combines with J gene TRBJ2-1; D not certain. With 3 bases removed from V and 0 bases from J, the gap between germline ends came to 9 bases. Germline CDR1 reads KGHSH; CDR2 reads LQKENI. The CDR3 runs to 15 residues. The CDR3 region is CASSPGLSSYNEQFF. The CDR3 region has the DNA TGTGCCAGCTCACCCGGGTTGAGCTCCTACAATGAGCAGTTCTTC.

In its sample, this clone was seen once. The chain carries TRBV5-5 and TRBJ2-7; D not resolved. Trimming shortened V by 2 bases and J by 2 bases, and 11 bases separated the two germline ends. The CDR3 consists of 14 residues. Germline CDR1 reads SGHKS; CDR2 reads YYEKEE (reference sequence). The CDR3 bases are TGTGCCAGCAGCTTCCTCACAGAGCCCTACGAGCAGTACTTC. Amino acids: CASSFLTEPYEQYF.

In its sample, this clone was seen once. This chain links TRBV4-1 with TRBJ1-3; 7 nucleotides match TRBD1. Germline V gene lookup returns CDR1 MGHRA and CDR2 YSYEKL. The CDR3 has 16 residues. V lost 3 bases, J lost 4 bases, and 9 bases stayed unmatched. The CDR3 nucleotides read TGCGCCAGCAGCCACCGGGACAGCATGACGGGAAACACCATATATTTT. This encodes CASSHRDSMTGNTIYF.

The gene calls are TRBV15 and TRBJ1-2; the D is unclear. Germline-derived CDR1 and CDR2 are LNHNV and YYDKDF (reference sequence). This CDR3 has 17 amino acids. V lost 0 bases to trimming and J lost 7 bases, with 21 bases between them. The CDR3 is CATSRDDQAHRVAGYTF. CDR3 DNA: TGTGCCACCAGCAGAGACGACCAGGCACACCGTGTGGCTGGCTACACCTTC. The full variable domain, with the rest looked up from reference TRBV15 and TRBJ1-2, is DAMVIQNPRYQVTQFGKPVTLSCSQTLNHNVMYWYQQKSSQAPKLLFHYYDKDFNNEADTPDNFQSRRPNTSFCFLDIRSPGLGDTAMYLCATSRDDQAHRVAGYTFGSGTRLTVV.

This chain uses TRBV9 with TRBJ2-7; 7 nucleotides match TRBD2. The CDR3 spans 15 residues. Trimming at V came to 0 bases and at J to 4 bases, leaving 7 bases not matched to a gene. CDR1 and CDR2 (germline): SGDLS, YYNGEE. In DNA form, the CDR3 reads TGTGCCAGCAGCGTAGCGGCTAGCGGAGGTTACGAGCAGTACTTC. Protein: CASSVAASGGYEQYF.

This chain joins TRBV5-1 and TRBJ2-7; 12 positions match TRBD2. The length of the CDR3 is 15 residues. Germline V gene sequence: CDR1 SGHRS, CDR2 YFSETQ. Trimming cost V 4 bases and J 3 bases; bases outside gene matches: 5. CDR3 loop: CASSLGTSGLYEQYF. As DNA, the CDR3 is TGCGCCAGCAGCCTTGGGACTAGCGGGCTCTACGAGCAGTACTTC.

This sequence joins TRBV5-1 and TRBJ2-2; D unresolved. CDR3 length: 14 amino acids. V lost 5 bases and J lost 4, with 12 bases in between. Germline V lookup: CDR1 SGHRS, CDR2 YFSETQ. The CDR3 coding sequence is TGCGCCAGCAGGGTGCCAGGCCCCACCGGGGAGCTGTTTTTT. Its protein is CASRVPGPTGELFF.